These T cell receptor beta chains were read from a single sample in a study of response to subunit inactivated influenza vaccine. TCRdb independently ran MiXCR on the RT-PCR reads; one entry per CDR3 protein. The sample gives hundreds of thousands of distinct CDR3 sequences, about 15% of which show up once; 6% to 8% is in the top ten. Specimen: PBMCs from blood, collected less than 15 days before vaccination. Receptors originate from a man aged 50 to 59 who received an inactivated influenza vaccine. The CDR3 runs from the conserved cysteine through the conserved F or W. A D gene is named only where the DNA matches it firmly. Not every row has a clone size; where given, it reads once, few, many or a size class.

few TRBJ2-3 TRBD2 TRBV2 TGTGCCAGCAGTCGCAGACTAGCGCGCACAGATACGCAGTATTTT CASSRRLARTDTQYF
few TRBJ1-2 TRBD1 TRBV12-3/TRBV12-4 TGTGCCAGCAGTAAACAGGGGCACTATGGCTACACCTTC CASSKQGHYGYTF
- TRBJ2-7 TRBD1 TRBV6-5 TGTGCCAGCAGTTATTGGACAGGGGGCTCCTACGAGCAGTACTTC CASSYWTGGSYEQYF
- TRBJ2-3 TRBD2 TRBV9 TGTGCCAGCAGCGCTCCCCGGATAGAACCCGGGGGGGCAGATACGCAGTATTTT CASSAPRIEPGGADTQYF
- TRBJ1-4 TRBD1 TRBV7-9 TGTGCCAGCGTGACAGGGCGGGCTAATGAAAAACTGTTTTTT CASVTGRANEKLFF
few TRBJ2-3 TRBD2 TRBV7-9 TGTGCCAGCAGCTTTGGGCTAGCGGACACAGATACGCAGTATTTT CASSFGLADTDTQYF
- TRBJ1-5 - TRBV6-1 TGTGCCAGCAGTGAATCAGGGCTATATAGCAATCAGCCCCAGCATTTT CASSESGLYSNQPQHF
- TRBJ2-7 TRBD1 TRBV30 TGTGCCTGGAATCTCCGGGACAGGGCAGGCGAGCAGTACTTC CAWNLRDRAGEQYF
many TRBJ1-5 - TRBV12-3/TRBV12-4 TGTGCCAGCAGTTTGAACAGGGCGCAGCCCCAGCATTTT CASSLNRAQPQHF
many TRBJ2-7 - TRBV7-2 TGTGCCAGCAGCTTCGACAGAGGTTACGAGCAGTACTTC CASSFDRGYEQYF
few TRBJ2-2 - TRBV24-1 TGTGCCACCAGTGATTGGCGGGGTACCGGGGAGCTGTTTTTT CATSDWRGTGELFF
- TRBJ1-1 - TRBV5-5 TGTGCCAGCAGCTTAGTGGCAGGGGCTAGGGTGAACACTGAAGCTTTCTTT CASSLVAGARVNTEAFF
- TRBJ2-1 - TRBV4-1 TGCGCCAGCAGCCAAGCGTCAGGAACCAGCTCCTACAATGAGCAGTTCTTC CASSQASGTSSYNEQFF
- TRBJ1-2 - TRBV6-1 TGTGCCAGCAGTACGACCCGGGACAAAAACGGCTACACCTTC CASSTTRDKNGYTF
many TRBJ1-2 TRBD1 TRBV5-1 TGCGCCAGCAGCTTCCGGGACAGGGGGCGATCTGGCTACACCTTC CASSFRDRGRSGYTF
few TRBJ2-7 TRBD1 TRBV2 TGTGCCAGCAGTGACCCACCGACAGGGATCAACTACGAGCAGTACTTC CASSDPPTGINYEQYF
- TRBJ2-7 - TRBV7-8 TGTGCCAGCAGCTTTTCCAGCCCGGGCTACGAGCAGTACTTC CASSFSSPGYEQYF
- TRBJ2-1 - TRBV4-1 TGCGCCAGCAGCCAAGAAGTGGGGATGTACAATGAGCAGTTCTTC CASSQEVGMYNEQFF
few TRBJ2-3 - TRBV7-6 TGTGCCAGCAGCTTAGCGGGGGCCCGCACAGATACGCAGTATTTT CASSLAGARTDTQYF
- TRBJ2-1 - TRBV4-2 TGTGCCAGCAGCCAGTCGGCAGGCCGGTCGGCCTACAATGAGCAGTTCTTC CASSQSAGRSAYNEQFF